One sample yielded the 32 T cell receptor beta chains listed below, sequenced in a study of shared clonotypes between healthy human individuals (dated by TCRdb to about 2020). Libraries were constructed by the immunoSEQ multiplex PCR assay. Drawn from immuneACCESS, this table holds only the in-frame rearrangements with V and J called that TCRdb kept. Clones are partly lost; checked studies trace under half to an unresolved V gene and leave the rest unexplained. This sample is represented by roughly 2 million clones; over 85% of them were singletons. In total, the top ten clones hold 0.1% to 0.15% of the sample. The material sequenced was naive CD4+ T cells sorted from blood. The cell subset or site label corresponds to: CD45RA+ positively selected. Receptor source: a man between 18 and 29 years old in good health.

The genes are TRBV10-3 and TRBJ2-3; 8 bases agree with TRBD2. Trimming took 4 bases from V and 1 from J; bases not matched to a gene: 4. The CDR3 totals 15 residues. Germline V gives CDR1 ENHRY, CDR2 SYGVKD. CDR3 sequence (DNA): TGTGCCATCAGTGCCTCGGGGGGGGGCACAGATACGCAGTATTTT. Residues: CAISASGGGTDTQYF.

The rearrangement links TRBV19 to TRBJ2-1, with 10 bases matching TRBD2. The V gene's germline CDR1 is LNHDA and CDR2 SQIVND (reference sequence). The CDR3 spans 15 residues. V dropped 4 bases and J dropped 4; count of bases not matched to a gene: 4. The CDR3 DNA sequence: TGTGCCAGTAGTACCGGACTAGCGGTTTACAATGAGCAGTTCTTC. It specifies CASSTGLAVYNEQFF.

This chain links TRBV19 with TRBJ1-5, with D possibly being TRBD1 (6 bases). Looked up from germline, CDR1 is LNHDA and CDR2 is SQIVND (reference sequence). V was cut by 5 bases and J by 3 bases, with 17 bases left in between. This CDR3 is 16 amino acids long. The CDR3 sequence is CASSWVGGANNQPQHF. The CDR3 coding sequence is TGTGCCAGTAGTTGGGTCGGGGGGGCTAACAATCAGCCCCAGCATTTT.

This clone appeared once. This sample includes further DNA sequences coding for the same CDR3. The chain recombines TRBV6-1 with TRBJ1-5; D perhaps matches TRBD1 (6 bases). Looked up from germline, CDR1 is MNHNS and CDR2 is SASEGT. Trimming took 3 bases from V and 2 from J, leaving 8 bases between them. CDR3 size: 14 residues. CDR3 nucleotides: TGTGCCAGCAGTGATAACAGGGGCAATCAGCCCCAGCATTTT. This sequence encodes CASSDNRGNQPQHF.

The chain links TRBV7-2 to TRBJ2-5; tentatively, D is TRBD1 (7 bases). With 6 bases removed from V and 4 bases from J, the gap between germline ends came to 18 bases. The length of the CDR3 is 15 residues. Germline CDR1 is SGHTA and CDR2 is FQGNSA. In DNA, the CDR3 is TGTGCCAGCAGTCTGGAGGGGGCGCAACGAGAGACCCAGTACTTC. It translates to CASSLEGAQRETQYF. The entire variable domain, with the rest obtained from reference TRBV7-2 and TRBJ2-5, is as follows: GAGVSQSPSNKVTEKGKDVELRCDPISGHTALYWYRQSLGQGLEFLIYFQGNSAPDKSGLPSDRFSAERTGGSVSTLTIQRTQQEDSAVYLCASSLEGAQRETQYFGPGTRLLVL.

Ten or more counts support this clone. The V and J genes are TRBV9 and TRBJ1-4; D is unclear. This CDR3 is built from 14 residues. The V gene's germline CDR1 is SGDLS and CDR2 YYNGEE. V lost 4 bases to trimming and J lost 5 bases, with 12 bases between them. The CDR3 protein is CASSSGPVNEKLFF. In DNA form, the CDR3 reads TGTGCCAGCAGCTCAGGACCGGTGAATGAAAAACTGTTTTTT. The full variable domain, rest sourced from reference TRBV9 and TRBJ1-4, is DSGVTQTPKHLITATGQRVTLRCSPRSGDLSVYWYQQSLDQGLQFLIQYYNGEERAKGNILERFSAQQFPDLHSELNLSSLELGDSALYFCASSSGPVNEKLFFGSGTQLSVL.

The chain is built from TRBV14 and TRBJ2-3; D possibly corresponds to TRBD2 (6 bases). This CDR3 contains 14 residues. Trimming pared 4 bases from V and 8 bases from J, leaving 16 bases between. The germline gives CDR1 SGHDN, CDR2 FVKESK. This CDR3 reads CASSRSDLGSTQYF. The CDR3 DNA reads as TGTGCCAGCAGCCGTTCGGACCTCGGGAGTACGCAGTATTTT.

Turning to this clone: Other DNA sequences in this specimen translate into the identical CDR3. The V and J genes are TRBV29-1 and TRBJ1-1; 8 positions agree with TRBD1. There are 12 residues in the CDR3. Losses at the gene ends were 3 bases for V and 5 bases for J; bases not matched to a gene: 2. Germline V gene sequence: CDR1 SQVTM, CDR2 ANQGSEA. CDR3 residues: CSVDTGGTEAFF. CDR3 bases: TGCAGCGTTGACACAGGGGGGACTGAAGCTTTCTTT.

CDR3 amino acids: CASSALGAANYGYTF. Written as DNA, the CDR3 is TGTGCCAGTAGCGCCTTAGGGGCCGCTAACTATGGCTACACCTTC. This chain links TRBV19 with TRBJ1-2; tentatively, D is TRBD1 (5 bases). CDR3 length: 15 residues. Trimming left V 6 bases short and J 0 bases short, with 14 bases between. From germline, CDR1 is LNHDA and CDR2 SQIVND (reference sequence).

The chain carries TRBV5-1 and TRBJ2-7, with 7 bases fitting TRBD1. CDR3 length: 13 amino acids. V shed 4 bases, J shed 6 bases, and the junction held 7 bases outside the gene matches. Per the germline V gene, CDR1 is SGHRS and CDR2 is YFSETQ. The CDR3 DNA is TGCGCCAGCAGCGCAGACAGGGTTGGCGAGCAGTACTTC. This gives the protein CASSADRVGEQYF.

This chain connects TRBV21-1 to TRBJ1-2; the table assigns TRBD1, which was not confirmed against the DNA. TRBV21-1 is labeled a pseudogene. The CDR3 is 12 amino acids. CDR3 DNA: TGTGCCAGCCGGGACAGTCCCTATGGCTACACCTTC. Amino acid sequence: CASRDSPYGYTF.

The J gene is TRBJ2-1, the V gene TRBV7-2; TRBD2 matches 12 bases. The germline gives CDR1 SGHTA, CDR2 FQGNSA. The CDR3 is 16 amino acids. J was trimmed by 7 bases and V by 1 base; bases with no gene match: 5. The CDR3 DNA reads as TGTGCCAGCAGCTTAGTTCCTAGCGGGAGGGGAAATGAGCAGTTCTTC. Translated: CASSLVPSGRGNEQFF.

This clone was recorded once. This chain joins TRBV7-3 and TRBJ2-3; no firm D call. Germline CDR1 SGHTA, CDR2 FQGTGA. This CDR3 has 16 amino acids. Trimming shortened V by 2 bases and J by 1 base, and 13 bases separated the two germline ends. The CDR3 sequence: CASSLVTLEGTDTQYF. The CDR3 nucleotides are TGTGCCAGCAGCTTAGTCACCCTCGAAGGCACAGATACGCAGTATTTT.

This clone appeared once. J is TRBJ2-3 and V is TRBV5-6, with 9 bases that match TRBD1. Germline V gene data show CDR1 as SGHDT and CDR2 as YYEEEE. J lost 2 bases, V lost 7 bases, and 8 bases had no gene match. CDR3 length: 15 amino acids. The CDR3 DNA is TGTGCCAGCCACAGAACAGGGGGCAACACAGATACGCAGTATTTT. Encoded protein: CASHRTGGNTDTQYF.

This clone was picked up one time. The V gene is TRBV5-1, the J gene TRBJ2-5; possibly TRBD1 for D (5 bases). CDR3 length: 16 amino acids. Trimming pared 0 bases from V and 7 bases from J, leaving 19 bases between. Germline loops: CDR1 SGHRS, CDR2 YFSETQ. The CDR3 nucleotides are TGCGCCAGCAGCTTGGATGTCGGTCAGGGAATGGCGACCCAGTACTTC. Its protein is CASSLDVGQGMATQYF.

This chain links TRBV10-1 with TRBJ2-5; tentatively, D is TRBD2 (5 bases). Between the trimmed V and J ends, which lost 2 bases and 5 bases, there was a span of 12 bases. This CDR3 has 14 amino acids. CDR1 is WNHNN and CDR2 is SYGVQD in the germline V gene (reference sequence). The CDR3 nucleotides are TGCGCCAGCAGTGAGGGACTGGACCGGGAGACCCAGTACTTC. Amino acids: CASSEGLDRETQYF.

V and J are TRBV5-6 and TRBJ1-4, with 8 positions matching TRBD1. The junction had 5 bases not matched to a gene; V was cut back by 0 bases and J by 7 bases. Germline values: CDR1 SGHDT, CDR2 YYEEEE. The CDR3 extends over 15 amino acids. CDR3 region: CASSLGGQGSEKLFF. The DNA of the CDR3 is TGTGCCAGCAGCTTGGGTGGACAGGGTAGTGAAAAACTGTTTTTT.

The chain links TRBV7-2 to TRBJ2-5; a weak D match, TRBD2 (7 bases). CDR1 and CDR2 (germline): SGHTA, FQGNSA. The V and J ends lost 5 bases and 7 bases respectively, with 17 bases between them. This CDR3 comprises 14 residues. This CDR3 is CASSTRTRGGTQYF. CDR3 DNA: TGTGCCAGCAGCACCCGGACTAGAGGGGGGACCCAGTACTTC.

The rearrangement joins TRBV11-2 to TRBJ2-7; no definite D call. The CDR3 is 16 residues long. Trimming removed 1 base at V and 5 bases at J, with 18 bases between. Germline V lookup: CDR1 SGHAT, CDR2 FQNNGV. CDR3 bases: TGTGCCAGCAGCTTAGTTTCCGGACGGTTCATCCACGAGCAGTACTTC. Translation gives CASSLVSGRFIHEQYF.

The gene calls are TRBV5-5 and TRBJ1-6, with 7 positions matching TRBD1. Germline values: CDR1 SGHKS, CDR2 YYEKEE (reference sequence). The CDR3 extends over 14 amino acids. The trim removed 6 bases at V and 7 bases at J, leaving 7 bases unmatched. The CDR3: CASTLRQGNSPLHF. The CDR3 DNA follows: TGTGCCAGCACCCTCCGACAGGGAAATTCACCCCTCCACTTT.

V gene TRBV15 combines with J gene TRBJ1-1; D not certain. V lost 5 bases, J lost 0 bases, and 7 bases lay in between. The CDR3 sequence is 13 residues long. Germline V gives CDR1 LNHNV, CDR2 YYDKDF (reference sequence). CDR3 coding DNA: TGTGCCACCAGCGTGGACGTGAACACTGAAGCTTTCTTT. It specifies CATSVDVNTEAFF.

The chain carries TRBV6-1 and TRBJ2-2, with 8 bases identical to TRBD1. From germline, CDR1 is MNHNS and CDR2 SASEGT. The junction had 11 bases not matched to a gene; V was cut back by 4 bases and J by 4 bases. The CDR3 covers 17 residues. The CDR3 region has the DNA TGTGCCAGCAGTGGACAGGGGCGCCCTATTAGCACCGGGGAGCTGTTTTTT. Amino acid sequence: CASSGQGRPISTGELFF.

CDR3 sequence reads: CASRRAQRETQYF. The CDR3 region has the DNA TGTGCCAGCAGGAGGGCCCAACGAGAGACCCAGTACTTC. V and J are TRBV6-1 and TRBJ2-5, with a weak D call TRBD2 (5 bases). In germline, CDR1 is MNHNS, CDR2 SASEGT. CDR3 length: 13 amino acids. With 6 bases removed from V and 4 bases from J, the gap between germline ends came to 12 bases.

The chain links TRBV11-3 to TRBJ1-2; D is unresolved. The V end was cut by 5 bases, the J end by 7 bases, with 17 bases between. Germline assignment: CDR1 SGHNT and CDR2 YENEEA. The CDR3 is 14 amino acids. CDR3 DNA: TGTGCCAGCAGCCGACGACACCGACCAGGTGGCTACACCTTC. Translated: CASSRRHRPGGYTF.

The chain recombines TRBV6-1 with TRBJ1-1; D is unresolved. The V end was cut by 6 bases, the J end by 1 base, with 9 bases between. In germline, CDR1 is MNHNS, CDR2 SASEGT. The CDR3 sequence is 13 residues long. CDR3 sequence reads: CASSARQNTEAFF. The CDR3 DNA reads TGTGCCAGCAGCGCAAGACAGAACACTGAAGCTTTCTTT.

The rearrangement links TRBV5-4 to TRBJ2-2, with 16 bases matching TRBD2. This CDR3 comprises 18 residues. Germline values: CDR1 SGHNT, CDR2 YYREEE (reference sequence). The J segment lost 0 bases and the V segment lost 3 bases, leaving 2 bases of the junction unmatched. The CDR3 sequence is CASSSGLAGGPNTGELFF. CDR3 in DNA: TGTGCCAGCAGCTCGGGACTAGCGGGAGGGCCGAACACCGGGGAGCTGTTTTTT.

This chain links TRBV18 with TRBJ1-3; no clear D gene. V lost 7 bases and J lost 1, with 11 bases in between. CDR1 and CDR2 from the germline V gene are KGHSH and LQKENI. The CDR3 is 14 amino acids. In nucleotides, the CDR3 is TGTGCCAGCTGTACGGGCACTTCTGGAAACACCATATATTTT. Translating gives CASCTGTSGNTIYF.

This chain connects TRBV2 to TRBJ2-7, with D maybe TRBD2 (5 bases). The CDR3 totals 14 residues. Germline V gene lookup returns CDR1 SNHLY and CDR2 FYNNEI. The ends were cut back, 7 bases at V and 0 bases at J, with 13 bases in the middle. In DNA form, the CDR3 reads TGTGCCAGCAAGGAGCGGATGTACTCCTACGAGCAGTACTTC. This codes for CASKERMYSYEQYF.

The chain employs TRBV27 and TRBJ1-5; D remains unclear. Deletions cut 2 bases from V and 5 bases from J, with 7 bases between. Per germline, CDR1 MNHEY and CDR2 SMNVEV (reference sequence). This CDR3 has 13 residues. CDR3: CASSLMADQPQHF. The CDR3 DNA sequence: TGTGCCAGCAGTTTAATGGCCGATCAGCCCCAGCATTTT.

V is TRBV18 and J is TRBJ2-1; D not resolved. CDR1 KGHSH and CDR2 LQKENI come from the germline V gene. The CDR3 sequence is 13 residues long. The ends were cut back, 1 base at V and 7 bases at J, with 8 bases in the middle. In DNA, the CDR3 is TGTGCCAGCTCACCACAAGGTGGGAATGAGCAGTTCTTC. Protein sequence: CASSPQGGNEQFF.

V and J are TRBV5-6 and TRBJ1-6; D is possibly TRBD1 (5 bases). The CDR3 has 14 residues. The ends were cut back, 2 bases at V and 10 bases at J, with 13 bases in the middle. Germline V gene sequence: CDR1 SGHDT, CDR2 YYEEEE. CDR3 in DNA: TGTGCCAGCAGCTTCTTCCAGGGAGGGTCACCCCTCCACTTT. The encoded protein is CASSFFQGGSPLHF.

This chain joins TRBV27 and TRBJ2-2; D is possibly TRBD2 (6 bases). This CDR3 comprises 14 residues. The V and J ends lost 10 bases and 0 bases respectively, with 12 bases between them. The germline V gene encodes CDR1 MNHEY and CDR2 SMNVEV (reference sequence). Here the CDR3 reads CATVAVPNTGELFF. As DNA, the CDR3 is TGTGCCACGGTAGCGGTTCCGAACACCGGGGAGCTGTTTTTT.